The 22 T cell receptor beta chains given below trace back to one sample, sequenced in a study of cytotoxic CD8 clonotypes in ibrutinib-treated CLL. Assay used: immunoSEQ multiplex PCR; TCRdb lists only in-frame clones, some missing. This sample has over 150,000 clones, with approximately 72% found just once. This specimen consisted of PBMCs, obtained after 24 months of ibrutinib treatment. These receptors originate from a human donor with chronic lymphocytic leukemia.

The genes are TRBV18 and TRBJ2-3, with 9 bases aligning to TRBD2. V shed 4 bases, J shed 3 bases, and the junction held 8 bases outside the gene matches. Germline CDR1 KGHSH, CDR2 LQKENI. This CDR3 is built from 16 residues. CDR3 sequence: CASSHEIAGETDTQYF. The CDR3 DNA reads TGTGCCAGCTCACACGAAATAGCGGGAGAAACAGATACGCAGTATTTT.

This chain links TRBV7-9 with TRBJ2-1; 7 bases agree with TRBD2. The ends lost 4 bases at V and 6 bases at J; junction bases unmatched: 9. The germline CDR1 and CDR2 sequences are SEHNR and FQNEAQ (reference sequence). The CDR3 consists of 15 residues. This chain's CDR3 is CASSYRDYKTNEQFF. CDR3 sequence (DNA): TGTGCCAGCAGCTATCGGGACTACAAAACCAATGAGCAGTTCTTC.

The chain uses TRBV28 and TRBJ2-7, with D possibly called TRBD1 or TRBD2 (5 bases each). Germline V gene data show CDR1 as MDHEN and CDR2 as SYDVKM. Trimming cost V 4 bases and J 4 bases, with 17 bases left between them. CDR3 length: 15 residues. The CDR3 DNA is TGTGCCAGCAGTTCCCCGTTCGAGGGGCTATACGAGCAGTACTTC. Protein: CASSSPFEGLYEQYF.

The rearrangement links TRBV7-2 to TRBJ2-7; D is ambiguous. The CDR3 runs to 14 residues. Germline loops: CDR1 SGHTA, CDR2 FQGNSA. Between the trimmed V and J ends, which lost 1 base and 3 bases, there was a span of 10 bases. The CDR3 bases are TGTGCCAGCAGCTTAGATGGCTATGTCTACGAGCAGTACTTC. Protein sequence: CASSLDGYVYEQYF.

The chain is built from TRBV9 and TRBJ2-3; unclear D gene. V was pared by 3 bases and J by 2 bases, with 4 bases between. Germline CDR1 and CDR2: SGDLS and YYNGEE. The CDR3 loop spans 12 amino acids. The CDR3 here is CASSEFTDTQYF. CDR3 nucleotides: TGTGCCAGCAGCGAATTCACAGATACGCAGTATTTT.

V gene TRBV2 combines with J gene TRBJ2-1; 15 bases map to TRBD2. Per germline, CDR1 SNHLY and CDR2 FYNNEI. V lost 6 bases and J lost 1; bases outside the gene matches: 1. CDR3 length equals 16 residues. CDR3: CASRGLAGGSYNEQFF. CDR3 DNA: TGTGCCAGCAGAGGACTAGCGGGAGGGTCCTACAATGAGCAGTTCTTC.

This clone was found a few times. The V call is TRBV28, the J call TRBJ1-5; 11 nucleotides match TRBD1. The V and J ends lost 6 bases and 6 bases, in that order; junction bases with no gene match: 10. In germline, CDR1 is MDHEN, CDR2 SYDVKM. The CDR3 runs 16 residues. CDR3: CASRPWGTGGTQPQHF. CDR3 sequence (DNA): TGTGCCAGCAGACCATGGGGGACAGGGGGGACTCAGCCCCAGCATTTT.

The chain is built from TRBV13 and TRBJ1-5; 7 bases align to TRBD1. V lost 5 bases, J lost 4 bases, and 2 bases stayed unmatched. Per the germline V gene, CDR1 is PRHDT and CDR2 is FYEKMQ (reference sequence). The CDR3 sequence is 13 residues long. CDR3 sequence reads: CASSRDSNQPQHF. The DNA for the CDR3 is TGTGCCAGCAGCCGGGACAGTAATCAGCCCCAGCATTTT.

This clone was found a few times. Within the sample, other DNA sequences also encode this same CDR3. CDR3 nucleotide sequence: TGCGCCAGCAGCCAAGATCGGGGACAGGGAACCTACGAGCAGTACTTC. Amino acid sequence: CASSQDRGQGTYEQYF. The gene calls are TRBV4-3 and TRBJ2-7, with TRBD1 matching 9 bases. The CDR3 length is 16 residues. Germline assignment: CDR1 LGHNA and CDR2 YSLEER. The V gene end was trimmed by 0 bases and the J gene end by 2 bases; junction bases not matched to a gene: 5.

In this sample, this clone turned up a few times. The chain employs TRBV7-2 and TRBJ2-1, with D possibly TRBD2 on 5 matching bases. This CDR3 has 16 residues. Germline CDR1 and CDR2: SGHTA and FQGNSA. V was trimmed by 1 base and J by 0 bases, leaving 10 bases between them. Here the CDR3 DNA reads TGTGCCAGCAGCTTAGTCGGCGGAGGCTCCTACAATGAGCAGTTCTTC. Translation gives CASSLVGGGSYNEQFF.

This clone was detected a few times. The CDR3 protein is CASSEGDNYEQYF. CDR3 bases: TGTGCCAGCAGTGAAGGGGACAACTACGAGCAGTACTTC. The V gene is TRBV6-1, the J gene TRBJ2-7, with D perhaps TRBD1 (6 bases). The CDR3 contains 13 residues. Germline-derived CDR1 and CDR2 are MNHNS and SASEGT. V shed 1 base and J shed 3 bases, with 7 bases lying between them.

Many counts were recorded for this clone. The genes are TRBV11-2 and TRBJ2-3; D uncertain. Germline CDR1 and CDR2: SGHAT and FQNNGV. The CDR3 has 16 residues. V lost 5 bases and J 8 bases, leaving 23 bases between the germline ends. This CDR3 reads CASSLSPGYGTGTQYF. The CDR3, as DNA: TGTGCCAGCAGCCTCAGTCCGGGTTATGGAACGGGTACGCAGTATTTT.

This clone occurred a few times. The CDR3 spells CASSVNRYEQYF. As DNA, the CDR3 is TGTGCCAGCTCAGTCAATCGCTACGAGCAGTACTTC. V and J are TRBV18 and TRBJ2-7, with D unclear. The germline CDR1 and CDR2 sequences are KGHSH and LQKENI. The V gene lost 5 bases and the J gene lost 3 bases, with 8 bases spanning the gap. This CDR3 comprises 12 residues.

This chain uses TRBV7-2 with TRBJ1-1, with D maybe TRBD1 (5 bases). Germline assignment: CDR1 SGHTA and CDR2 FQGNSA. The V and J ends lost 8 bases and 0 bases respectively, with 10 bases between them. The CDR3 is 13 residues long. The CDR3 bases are TGTGCCAGCGCCCAGGGCGTGAACACTGAAGCTTTCTTT. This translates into CASAQGVNTEAFF.

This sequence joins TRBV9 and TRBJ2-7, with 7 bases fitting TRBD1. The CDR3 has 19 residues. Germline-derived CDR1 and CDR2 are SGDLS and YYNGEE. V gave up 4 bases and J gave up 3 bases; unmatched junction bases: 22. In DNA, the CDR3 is TGTGCCAGCAGCTCCCCACCCGGGACAGCCAGTGAAGGGGGCTACGAGCAGTACTTC. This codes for CASSSPPGTASEGGYEQYF. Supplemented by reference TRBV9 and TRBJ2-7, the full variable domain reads DSGVTQTPKHLITATGQRVTLRCSPRSGDLSVYWYQQSLDQGLQFLIQYYNGEERAKGNILERFSAQQFPDLHSELNLSSLELGDSALYFCASSSPPGTASEGGYEQYFGPGTRLTVT.

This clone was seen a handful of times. The CDR3 nucleotides are TGTGCCACCAGCAGAGATCAGACATTTGGGACTGAAGCTTTCTTT. It yields the protein CATSRDQTFGTEAFF. The rearrangement links TRBV15 to TRBJ1-1; D uncertain. CDR3 length equals 15 residues. V was pared by 0 bases and J by 5 bases, with 13 bases between. CDR1 is LNHNV and CDR2 is YYDKDF in the germline V gene (reference sequence).

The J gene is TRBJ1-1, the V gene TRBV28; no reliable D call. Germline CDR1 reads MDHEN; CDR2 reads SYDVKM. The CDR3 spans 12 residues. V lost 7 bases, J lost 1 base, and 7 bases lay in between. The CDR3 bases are TGTGCCAGCACGGCTGGGAACACTGAAGCTTTCTTT. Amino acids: CASTAGNTEAFF. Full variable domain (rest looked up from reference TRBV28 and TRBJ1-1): DVKVTQSSRYLVKRTGEKVFLECVQDMDHENMFWYRQDPGLGLRLIYFSYDVKMKEKGDIPEGYSVSREKKERFSLILESASTNQTSMYLCASTAGNTEAFFGQGTRLTVV.

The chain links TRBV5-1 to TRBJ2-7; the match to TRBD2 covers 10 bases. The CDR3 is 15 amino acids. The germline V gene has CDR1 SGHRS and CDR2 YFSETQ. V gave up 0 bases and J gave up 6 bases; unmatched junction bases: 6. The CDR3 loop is CASSLAPSGSSEQYF. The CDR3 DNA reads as TGCGCCAGCAGCTTGGCGCCTAGCGGGAGTAGCGAGCAGTACTTC.

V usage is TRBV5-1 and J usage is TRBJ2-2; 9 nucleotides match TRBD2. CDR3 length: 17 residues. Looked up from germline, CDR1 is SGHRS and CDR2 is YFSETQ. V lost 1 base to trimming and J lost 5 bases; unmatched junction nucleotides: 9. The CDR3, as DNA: TGCGCCAGCAGCTTGTTAGCGGGAGCGGGGATTACCGGGGAGCTGTTTTTT. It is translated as CASSLLAGAGITGELFF.

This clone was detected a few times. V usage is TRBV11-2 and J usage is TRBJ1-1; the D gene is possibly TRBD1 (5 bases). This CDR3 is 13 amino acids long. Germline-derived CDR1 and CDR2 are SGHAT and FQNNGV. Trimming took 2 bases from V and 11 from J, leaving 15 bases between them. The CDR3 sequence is CASSLNAGWLAFF. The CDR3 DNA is TGTGCCAGCAGCTTAAACGCAGGGTGGTTGGCTTTCTTT.

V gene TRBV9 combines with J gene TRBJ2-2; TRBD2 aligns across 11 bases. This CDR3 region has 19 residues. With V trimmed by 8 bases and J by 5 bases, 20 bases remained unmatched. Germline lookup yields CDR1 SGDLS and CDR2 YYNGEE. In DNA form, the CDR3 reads TGTGCCAGTACCGCAGGGTTTAGCGGGAGGGCTTTGGGAACCGGGGAGCTGTTTTTT. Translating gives CASTAGFSGRALGTGELFF. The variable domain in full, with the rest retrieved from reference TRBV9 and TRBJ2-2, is DSGVTQTPKHLITATGQRVTLRCSPRSGDLSVYWYQQSLDQGLQFLIQYYNGEERAKGNILERFSAQQFPDLHSELNLSSLELGDSALYFCASTAGFSGRALGTGELFFGEGSRLTVL.

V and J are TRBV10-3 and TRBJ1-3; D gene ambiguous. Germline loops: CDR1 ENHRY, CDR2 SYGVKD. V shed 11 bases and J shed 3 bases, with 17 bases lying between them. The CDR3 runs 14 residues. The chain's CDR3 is CAGRSPDNGNTIYF. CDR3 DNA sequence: TGTGCCGGCCGGAGTCCTGATAATGGAAACACCATATATTTT.